Listed below are T cell receptor beta chains from one sample, sequenced in a study of chemoradiotherapy in HPV16-positive cancers. Assay used: immunoSEQ multiplex PCR; TCRdb lists only in-frame clones, some missing. This table has several hundred clones, 75% to 90% appearing once. Sample: tumor tissue, taken from a patient who underwent chemoradiotherapy. These receptors were obtained from a human donor with HPV-associated anogenital cancer. Both conserved end residues are part of each CDR3. D genes are given only for firm matches. Clone size is given for some rows only: seen once, a few or many times, or a class if the clone is expanded.

j_call d_call v_call clone_size cdr3_aa cdr3_nt
TRBJ2-2 TRBD1 TRBV30 once CAWRQGLVGELFF TGTGCCTGGAGACAGGGGTTGGTCGGGGAGCTGTTTTTT
TRBJ2-5 NA TRBV10-1 NA CASSDPGDQETQYF TGCGCCAGCAGTGACCCGGGGGACCAAGAGACCCAGTACTTC
TRBJ2-3 TRBD2 TRBV9 NA CASTAGLGDTQYF TGTGCCAGCACAGCGGGGCTAGGGGATACGCAGTATTTT
TRBJ1-5 NA TRBV11-2 NA CASGWTGGQPQHF TGTGCCAGCGGATGGACTGGAGGTCAGCCCCAGCATTTT
TRBJ1-1 NA TRBV11-2 NA CASSLSSTEAFF TGTGCCAGCAGCTTATCTTCCACTGAAGCTTTCTTT
TRBJ2-7 NA TRBV10-3 NA CASEGDRQRAYPNYEQYF TGTGCCAGCGAAGGCGATCGACAGCGGGCGTATCCCAACTACGAGCAGTACTTC
TRBJ1-1 NA TRBV6-1 NA CASSEMRASAEAFF TGTGCCAGCAGTGAAATGAGGGCGAGCGCTGAAGCTTTCTTT
TRBJ1-2 NA TRBV6-1 few CASRSGVQGTFDTF TGTGCCAGCAGGTCCGGAGTCCAGGGGACCTTTGACACCTTC
TRBJ2-6 NA TRBV18 once CASSSGANVLTF TGTGCCAGCTCATCTGGGGCCAACGTCCTGACTTTC
TRBJ1-4 NA TRBV28 NA CASTPGRVDEKLFF TGTGCCAGCACCCCGGGCAGGGTGGACGAAAAACTGTTTTTT
TRBJ1-3 NA TRBV27 NA CASSSTGNTIYF TGTGCCAGCAGTTCTACTGGAAACACCATATATTTT
TRBJ2-7 NA TRBV6-5 NA CASSYQGGGYEQYF TGTGCCAGCAGTTACCAGGGAGGGGGGTACGAGCAGTACTTC
TRBJ1-1 NA TRBV2 NA CASNRDGKNTEAFF TGTGCCAGCAATCGAGATGGCAAGAACACTGAAGCTTTCTTT
TRBJ1-5 NA TRBV2 NA CASSGQEGQPQHF TGTGCCAGCAGTGGACAGGAAGGACAGCCCCAGCATTTT
TRBJ1-1 NA TRBV1 NA CTRGGSWTGWKMNTEAFF TGCACCAGGGGCGGGTCCTGGACAGGGTGGAAAATGAACACTGAAGCTTTCTTT
TRBJ2-3 TRBD2 TRBV15 once CATSRHWGGADTQYF TGTGCCACCAGCAGACACTGGGGGGGGGCAGATACGCAGTATTTT
TRBJ2-1 NA TRBV11-2 NA CASSFDGYNEQFF TGTGCCAGCAGCTTTGATGGATACAATGAGCAGTTCTTC
TRBJ1-6 TRBD1 TRBV5-4 once CASSSSGQGASPLHF TGTGCCAGCAGCTCCTCGGGACAGGGGGCTTCACCCCTCCACTTT
TRBJ1-6 NA TRBV7-2 NA CASSYLGVASNSPLHF TGTGCCAGCAGCTACCTTGGAGTGGCCAGCAATTCACCCCTCCACTTT
TRBJ1-1 TRBD1 TRBV23-1 once CASSLGQGGEAFF TGCGCCAGCAGTCTGGGACAGGGAGGTGAAGCTTTCTTT
TRBJ2-5 TRBD1 TRBV2 NA CASSERQGRGQETQYF TGTGCCAGCAGTGAGCGACAGGGCAGGGGCCAAGAGACCCAGTACTTC
TRBJ2-3 NA TRBV2 NA CASSGGLRDTDTQYF TGTGCCAGCAGTGGGGGACTTCGGGACACAGATACGCAGTATTTT
TRBJ2-3 TRBD2 TRBV5-4 NA CASSPTGGRTDTQYF TGTGCCAGCAGCCCCACGGGGGGGCGTACAGATACGCAGTATTTT
TRBJ2-7 TRBD1 TRBV15 once CATSRDSGQHEQYF TGTGCCACCAGCAGAGACTCGGGACAGCACGAGCAGTACTTC
TRBJ1-2 TRBD1 TRBV7-2 NA CASSPAAGQGTYGYTF TGTGCCAGCAGCCCCGCGGCGGGACAGGGAACCTATGGCTACACCTTC
TRBJ2-1 TRBD2 TRBV10-3 NA CAIDVLAGLDNEQFF TGTGCCATCGACGTCCTAGCGGGGCTCGACAATGAGCAGTTCTTC
TRBJ2-1 NA TRBV27 NA CASSGTPAGNEQFF TGTGCCAGCAGCGGGACTCCCGCGGGGAATGAGCAGTTCTTC
TRBJ2-7 NA TRBV2 NA CASTSSVNSYEQYF TGTGCCAGCACCAGTAGCGTGAACTCCTACGAGCAGTACTTC
TRBJ1-3 NA TRBV19 NA CASALSSGNTIYF TGTGCCAGTGCCTTGAGCTCTGGAAACACCATATATTTT
TRBJ2-3 NA TRBV6-4 NA CASSEGRGSTDTQYF TGTGCCAGCAGTGAAGGTCGGGGGAGCACAGATACGCAGTATTTT
TRBJ2-7 TRBD2 TRBV11-2 NA CASSLDPGGPGEQYF TGTGCCAGCAGCTTAGATCCGGGGGGGCCTGGCGAGCAGTACTTC
TRBJ1-1 NA TRBV6-5 NA CASSYSSQVSTEAFF TGTGCCAGCAGTTACTCGAGCCAGGTATCCACTGAAGCTTTCTTT
TRBJ1-2 TRBD1 TRBV11-2 NA CASSPSWEYRDRANYGYTF TGTGCCAGCAGCCCAAGTTGGGAGTACCGGGACAGGGCTAACTATGGCTACACCTTC
TRBJ1-1 TRBD1 TRBV11-1 once CASGQGLNTEAFF TGTGCCAGCGGACAGGGGCTCAACACTGAAGCTTTCTTT
TRBJ2-6 NA TRBV27 NA CASSLMSGANVLTF TGTGCCAGCAGTTTGATGTCTGGGGCCAACGTCCTGACTTTC
TRBJ1-1 NA TRBV29-1 few CSAWDGDTEAFF TGCAGCGCCTGGGACGGCGACACTGAAGCTTTCTTT